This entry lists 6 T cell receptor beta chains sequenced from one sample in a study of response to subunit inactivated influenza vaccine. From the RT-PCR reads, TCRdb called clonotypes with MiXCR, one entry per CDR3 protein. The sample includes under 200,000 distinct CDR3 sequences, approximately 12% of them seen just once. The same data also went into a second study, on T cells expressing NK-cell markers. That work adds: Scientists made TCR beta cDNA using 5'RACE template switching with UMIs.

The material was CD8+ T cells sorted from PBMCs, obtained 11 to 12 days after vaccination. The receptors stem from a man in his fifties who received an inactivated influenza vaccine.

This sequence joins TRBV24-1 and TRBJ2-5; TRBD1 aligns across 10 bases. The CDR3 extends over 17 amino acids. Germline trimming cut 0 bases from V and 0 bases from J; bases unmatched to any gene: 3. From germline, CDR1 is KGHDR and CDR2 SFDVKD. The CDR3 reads CATSDLHGTGDQETQYF. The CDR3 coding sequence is TGTGCCACCAGTGATTTGCACGGGACAGGGGACCAAGAGACCCAGTACTTC.

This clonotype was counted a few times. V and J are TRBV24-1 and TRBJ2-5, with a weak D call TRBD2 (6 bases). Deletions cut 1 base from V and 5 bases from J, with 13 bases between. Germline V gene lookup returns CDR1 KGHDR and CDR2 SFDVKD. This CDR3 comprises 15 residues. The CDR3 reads CATSDFSGGAETQYF. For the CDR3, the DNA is TGTGCCACCAGTGATTTCTCCGGGGGTGCTGAGACCCAGTACTTC.

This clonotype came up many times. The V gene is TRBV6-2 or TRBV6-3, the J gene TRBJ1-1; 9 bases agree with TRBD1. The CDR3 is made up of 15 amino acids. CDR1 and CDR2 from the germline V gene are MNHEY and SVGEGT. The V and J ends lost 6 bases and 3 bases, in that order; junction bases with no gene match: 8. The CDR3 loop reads CASSRDRERDTEAFF. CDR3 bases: TGTGCCAGCAGCCGGGACAGGGAACGAGACACTGAAGCTTTCTTT.

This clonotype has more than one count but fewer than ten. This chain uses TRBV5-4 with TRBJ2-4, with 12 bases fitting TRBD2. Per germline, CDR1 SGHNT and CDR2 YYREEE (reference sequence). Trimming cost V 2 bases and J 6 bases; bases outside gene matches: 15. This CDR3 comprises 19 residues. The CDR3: CASSLWTSGIGSRANIQYF. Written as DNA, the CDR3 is TGTGCCAGCAGCTTATGGACTAGCGGGATCGGATCAAGGGCAAACATTCAGTACTTC.

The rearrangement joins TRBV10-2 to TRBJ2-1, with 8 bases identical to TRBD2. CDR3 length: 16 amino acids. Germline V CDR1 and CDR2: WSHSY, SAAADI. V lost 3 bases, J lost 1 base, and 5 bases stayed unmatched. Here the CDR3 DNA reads TGCGCCAGCAGTGAAGGGGCGGGGGGTTCCTACAATGAGCAGTTCTTC. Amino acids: CASSEGAGGSYNEQFF.

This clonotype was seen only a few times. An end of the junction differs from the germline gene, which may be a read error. For the CDR3, the DNA is TGTGCCAACAGTTTTTTCGGGGGTCAAGAGACCCAGTACTTC. It translates to CANSFFGGQETQYF. This chain links TRBV28 with TRBJ2-5, with D tentatively TRBD2 (6 bases). The CDR3 has 14 residues. Germline lookup yields CDR1 MDHEN and CDR2 SYDVKM.